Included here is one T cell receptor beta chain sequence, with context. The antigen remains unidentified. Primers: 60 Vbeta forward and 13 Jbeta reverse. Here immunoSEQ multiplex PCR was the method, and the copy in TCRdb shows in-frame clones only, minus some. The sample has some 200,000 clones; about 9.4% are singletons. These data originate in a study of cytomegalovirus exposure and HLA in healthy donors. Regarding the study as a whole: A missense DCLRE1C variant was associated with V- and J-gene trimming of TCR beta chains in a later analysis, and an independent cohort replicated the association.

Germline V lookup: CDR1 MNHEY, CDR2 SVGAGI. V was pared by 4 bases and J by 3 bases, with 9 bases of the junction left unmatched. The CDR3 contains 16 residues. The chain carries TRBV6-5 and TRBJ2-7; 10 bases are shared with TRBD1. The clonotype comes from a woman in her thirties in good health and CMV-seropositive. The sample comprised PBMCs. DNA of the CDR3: TGTGCCAGCAGTTTACTCCCCGGGACAGGGGACTACGAGCAGTACTTC. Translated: CASSLLPGTGDYEQYF.